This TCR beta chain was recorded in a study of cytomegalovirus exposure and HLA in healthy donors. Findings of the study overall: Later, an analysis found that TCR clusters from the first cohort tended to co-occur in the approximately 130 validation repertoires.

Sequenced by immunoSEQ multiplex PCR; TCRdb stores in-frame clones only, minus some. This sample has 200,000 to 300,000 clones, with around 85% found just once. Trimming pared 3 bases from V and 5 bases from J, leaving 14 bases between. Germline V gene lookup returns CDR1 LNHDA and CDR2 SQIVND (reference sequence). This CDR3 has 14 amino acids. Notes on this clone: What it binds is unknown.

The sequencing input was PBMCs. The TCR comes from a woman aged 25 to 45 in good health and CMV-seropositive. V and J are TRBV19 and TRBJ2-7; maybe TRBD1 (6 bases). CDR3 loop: CASSMIPGGNEQYF. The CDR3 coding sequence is TGTGCCAGTAGTATGATTCCTGGGGGCAACGAGCAGTACTTC. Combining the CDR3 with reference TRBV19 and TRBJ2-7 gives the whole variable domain DGGITQSPKYLFRKEGQNVTLSCEQNLNHDAMYWYRQDPGQGLRLIYYSQIVNDFQKGDIAEGYSVSREKKESFPLTVTSAQKNPTAFYLCASSMIPGGNEQYFGPGTRLTVT.